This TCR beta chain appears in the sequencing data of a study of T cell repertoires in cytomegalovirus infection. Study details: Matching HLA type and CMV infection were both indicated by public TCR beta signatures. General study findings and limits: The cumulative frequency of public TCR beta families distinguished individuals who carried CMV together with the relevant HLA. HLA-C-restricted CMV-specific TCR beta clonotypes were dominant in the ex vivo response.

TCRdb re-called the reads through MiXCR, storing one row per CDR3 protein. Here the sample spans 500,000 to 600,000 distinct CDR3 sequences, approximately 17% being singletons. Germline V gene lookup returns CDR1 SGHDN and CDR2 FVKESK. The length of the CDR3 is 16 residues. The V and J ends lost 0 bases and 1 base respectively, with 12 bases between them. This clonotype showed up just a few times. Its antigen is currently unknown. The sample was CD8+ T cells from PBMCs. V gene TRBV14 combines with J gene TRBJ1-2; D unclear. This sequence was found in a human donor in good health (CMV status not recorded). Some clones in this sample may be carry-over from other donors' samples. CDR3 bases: TGTGCCAGCAGCCAAGACCGGGCAGGCCTTAACTATGGCTACACCTTC. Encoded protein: CASSQDRAGLNYGYTF.